A selection of T cell receptor beta chains follows, all from one sample in a study of OX40 agonist ivuxolimab in advanced cancers. Clones were sequenced by immunoSEQ multiplex PCR, and TCRdb holds only the in-frame ones, with some missing. The sample has tens of thousands of clones, around 90% seen once. Sequencing used CD4+ or CD8+ T cells sorted from blood, obtained in a trial of the OX40 agonist ivuxolimab. These receptor sequences come from an adult with an advanced solid tumor such as melanoma, head and neck, liver or kidney cancer. The CDR3 runs from the conserved cysteine through the conserved F or W. D genes are given only for firm matches. Size is omitted from some rows. Given values are once, few, many or a class for expanded clones.

NA | TRBJ1-1 | TRBV6-5 | NA | TGTGCCAGTACGTCCACGGGGACTGAAGCTTTCTTT | CASTSTGTEAFF
NA | TRBJ2-7 | TRBV28 | few | TGTGCCAGCAGTCTTGACAGTCAGGGCTACGAGCAGTACTTC | CASSLDSQGYEQYF
NA | TRBJ2-3 | TRBV4-1 | NA | TGCGCCAGCAGCCAAGATTCTCGAGGGGTCGATACGCAGTATTTT | CASSQDSRGVDTQYF
NA | TRBJ2-2 | TRBV28 | NA | TGTGCCAGCAGTTACGACGGCGGGGAGCTGTTTTTT | CASSYDGGELFF
TRBD2 | TRBJ2-1 | TRBV6-1 | NA | TGTGCCAGCAGTGAAGCGAGGTGGCTAGCGGAAGTTTACAATGAGCAGTTCTTC | CASSEARWLAEVYNEQFF
TRBD2 | TRBJ2-1 | TRBV7-2 | once | TGTGCCAGCAGCTTGGGGAGCGCGGGGGGGCTGAGGGATGAGCAGTTCTTC | CASSLGSAGGLRDEQFF
NA | TRBJ1-2 | TRBV4-1 | few | TGCGCCAGCAGCCAAGATGTAAGGGGTTTGGGAGGCGGCTACACCTTC | CASSQDVRGLGGGYTF
NA | TRBJ2-1 | TRBV7-2 | NA | TGTGCCAGCAGCTTAGGTTCTAGCCCCCGCTCCTACAATGAGCAGTTCTTC | CASSLGSSPRSYNEQFF
NA | TRBJ2-5 | TRBV9 | few | TGTGCCAGCAGCGTAGGGCAGGGAGGAGAGACCCAGTACTTC | CASSVGQGGETQYF
NA | TRBJ1-2 | TRBV11-3 | NA | TGTGCCATAACAGGTGTTGGGAGCTACACCTTC | CAITGVGSYTF
NA | TRBJ1-4 | TRBV7-2 | NA | TGTGCCAGCAGCCCCGTTGTGGCGGAAGGAAAACTGTTTTTT | CASSPVVAEGKLFF
TRBD2 | TRBJ2-3 | TRBV5-1 | NA | TGCGCCAGCAGCTTCGGAATAGCGGGAGGCACAGATACGCAGTATTTT | CASSFGIAGGTDTQYF
NA | TRBJ2-7 | TRBV4-3 | NA | TGCGCCAGCAGCCAAGATGAGGGTTTCTACGAGCAGTACTTC | CASSQDEGFYEQYF
NA | TRBJ2-2 | TRBV29-1 | NA | TGCAGCGTCCTCGGGACACTTACCGGGGAGCTGTTTTTT | CSVLGTLTGELFF
NA | TRBJ2-2 | TRBV10-3 | NA | TGTGCCATCAAGGGTGTCGCAGGGTCGGTCACCGGGGAGCTGTTTTTT | CAIKGVAGSVTGELFF
TRBD2 | TRBJ2-3 | TRBV11-2 | NA | TGTGCCAGCAGCTTAAGGACTAGCGGACAAGATACGCAGTATTTT | CASSLRTSGQDTQYF